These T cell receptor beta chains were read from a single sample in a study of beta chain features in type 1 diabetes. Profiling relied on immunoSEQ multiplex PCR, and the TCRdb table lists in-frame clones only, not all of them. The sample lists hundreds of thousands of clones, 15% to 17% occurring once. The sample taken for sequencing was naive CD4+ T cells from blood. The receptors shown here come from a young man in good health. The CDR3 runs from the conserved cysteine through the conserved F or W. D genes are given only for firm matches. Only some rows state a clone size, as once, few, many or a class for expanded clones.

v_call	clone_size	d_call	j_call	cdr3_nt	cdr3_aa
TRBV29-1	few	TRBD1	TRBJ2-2	TGCAGCGTTGACGGGGACAGGAACACCGGGGAGCTGTTTTTT	CSVDGDRNTGELFF
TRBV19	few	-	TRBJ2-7	TGTGCCAGTAGTATAGTGGACGGGAGCTACGAGCAGTACTTC	CASSIVDGSYEQYF
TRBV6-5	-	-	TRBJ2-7	TGTGCCAGCAGTTACTCGAGGAGGGGTTACGAGCAGTACTTC	CASSYSRRGYEQYF
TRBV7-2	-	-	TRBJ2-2	TGTGCCAGCAGGCCGGCTTGGAGCACCGGGGAGCTGTTTTTT	CASRPAWSTGELFF
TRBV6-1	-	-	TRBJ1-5	TGTGCCACCATACGGGGACCCGGCAATCAGCCCCAGCATTTT	CATIRGPGNQPQHF
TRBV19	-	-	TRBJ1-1	TGTGCCAGTAGTCAGAGGGTGGACACTGAAGCTTTCTTT	CASSQRVDTEAFF
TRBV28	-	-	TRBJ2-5	TGTGCCAGCAGTGTTGGGGGAGGACACCAAGAGACCCAGTACTTC	CASSVGGGHQETQYF
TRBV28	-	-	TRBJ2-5	TGTGCCAGCAGTTTATATGCTAGGACTACCTCTTCTAAGACCCAGTACTTC	CASSLYARTTSSKTQYF
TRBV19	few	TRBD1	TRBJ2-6	TGTGCCAGTAGGCCGCTTGACAGGGTGGCCGGGGCCAACGTCCTGACTTTC	CASRPLDRVAGANVLTF
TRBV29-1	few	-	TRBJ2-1	TGCAGCGTAGGTGGGGGAGAGAATGAGCAGTTCTTC	CSVGGGENEQFF
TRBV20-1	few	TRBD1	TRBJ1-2	TGCAGTGCTTGGACAGGCCCTGGCTACACCTTC	CSAWTGPGYTF